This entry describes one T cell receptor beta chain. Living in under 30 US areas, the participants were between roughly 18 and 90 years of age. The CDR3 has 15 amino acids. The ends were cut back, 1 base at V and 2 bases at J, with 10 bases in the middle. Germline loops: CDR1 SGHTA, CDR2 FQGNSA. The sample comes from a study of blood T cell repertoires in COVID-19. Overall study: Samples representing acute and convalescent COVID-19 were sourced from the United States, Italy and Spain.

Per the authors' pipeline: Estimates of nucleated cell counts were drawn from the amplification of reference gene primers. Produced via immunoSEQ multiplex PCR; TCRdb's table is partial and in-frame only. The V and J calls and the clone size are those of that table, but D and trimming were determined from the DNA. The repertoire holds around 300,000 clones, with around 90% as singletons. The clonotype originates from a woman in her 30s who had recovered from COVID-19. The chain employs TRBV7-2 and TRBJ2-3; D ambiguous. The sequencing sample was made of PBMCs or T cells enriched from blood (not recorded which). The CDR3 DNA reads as TGTGCCAGCAGCTTAGACTACCTCTCCACAGATACGCAGTATTTT. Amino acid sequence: CASSLDYLSTDTQYF.